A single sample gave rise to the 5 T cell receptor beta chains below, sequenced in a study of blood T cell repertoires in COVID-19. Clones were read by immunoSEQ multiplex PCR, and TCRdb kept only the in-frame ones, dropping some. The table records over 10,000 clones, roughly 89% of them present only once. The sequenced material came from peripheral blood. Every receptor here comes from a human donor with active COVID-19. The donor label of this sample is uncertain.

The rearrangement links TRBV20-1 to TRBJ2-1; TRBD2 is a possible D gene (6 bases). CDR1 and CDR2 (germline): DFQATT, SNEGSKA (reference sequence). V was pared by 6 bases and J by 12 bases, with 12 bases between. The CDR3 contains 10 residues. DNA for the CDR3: TGCAGTGCCAGCCGGGACTCGCAGTTCTTC. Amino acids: CSASRDSQFF.

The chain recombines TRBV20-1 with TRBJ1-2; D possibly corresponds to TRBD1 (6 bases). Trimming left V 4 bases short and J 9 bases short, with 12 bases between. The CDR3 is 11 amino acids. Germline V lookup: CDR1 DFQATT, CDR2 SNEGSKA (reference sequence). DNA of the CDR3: TGCAGTGCTACCCGACAGGATCGCTACACCTTC. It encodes CSATRQDRYTF.

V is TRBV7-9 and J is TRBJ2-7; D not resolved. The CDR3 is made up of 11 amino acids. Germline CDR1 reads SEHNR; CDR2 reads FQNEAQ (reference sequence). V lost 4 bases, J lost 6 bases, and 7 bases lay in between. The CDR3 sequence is CASSYSPEQYF. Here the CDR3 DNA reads TGTGCCAGCAGCTACTCACCCGAGCAGTACTTC.

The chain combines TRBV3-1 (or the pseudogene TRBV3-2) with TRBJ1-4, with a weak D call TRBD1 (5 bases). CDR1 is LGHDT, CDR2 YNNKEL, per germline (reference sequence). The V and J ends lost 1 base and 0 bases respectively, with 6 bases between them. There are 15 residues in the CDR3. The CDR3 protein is CASSQVGATNEKLFF. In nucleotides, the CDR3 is TGTGCCAGCAGCCAAGTAGGGGCAACTAATGAAAAACTGTTTTTT.

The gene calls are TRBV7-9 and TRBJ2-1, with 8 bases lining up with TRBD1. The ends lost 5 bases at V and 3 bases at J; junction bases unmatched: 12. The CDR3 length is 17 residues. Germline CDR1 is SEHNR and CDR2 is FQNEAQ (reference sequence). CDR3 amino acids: CASSDYPGGADYNEQFF. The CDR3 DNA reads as TGTGCCAGCAGCGACTACCCAGGGGGCGCGGACTACAATGAGCAGTTCTTC.